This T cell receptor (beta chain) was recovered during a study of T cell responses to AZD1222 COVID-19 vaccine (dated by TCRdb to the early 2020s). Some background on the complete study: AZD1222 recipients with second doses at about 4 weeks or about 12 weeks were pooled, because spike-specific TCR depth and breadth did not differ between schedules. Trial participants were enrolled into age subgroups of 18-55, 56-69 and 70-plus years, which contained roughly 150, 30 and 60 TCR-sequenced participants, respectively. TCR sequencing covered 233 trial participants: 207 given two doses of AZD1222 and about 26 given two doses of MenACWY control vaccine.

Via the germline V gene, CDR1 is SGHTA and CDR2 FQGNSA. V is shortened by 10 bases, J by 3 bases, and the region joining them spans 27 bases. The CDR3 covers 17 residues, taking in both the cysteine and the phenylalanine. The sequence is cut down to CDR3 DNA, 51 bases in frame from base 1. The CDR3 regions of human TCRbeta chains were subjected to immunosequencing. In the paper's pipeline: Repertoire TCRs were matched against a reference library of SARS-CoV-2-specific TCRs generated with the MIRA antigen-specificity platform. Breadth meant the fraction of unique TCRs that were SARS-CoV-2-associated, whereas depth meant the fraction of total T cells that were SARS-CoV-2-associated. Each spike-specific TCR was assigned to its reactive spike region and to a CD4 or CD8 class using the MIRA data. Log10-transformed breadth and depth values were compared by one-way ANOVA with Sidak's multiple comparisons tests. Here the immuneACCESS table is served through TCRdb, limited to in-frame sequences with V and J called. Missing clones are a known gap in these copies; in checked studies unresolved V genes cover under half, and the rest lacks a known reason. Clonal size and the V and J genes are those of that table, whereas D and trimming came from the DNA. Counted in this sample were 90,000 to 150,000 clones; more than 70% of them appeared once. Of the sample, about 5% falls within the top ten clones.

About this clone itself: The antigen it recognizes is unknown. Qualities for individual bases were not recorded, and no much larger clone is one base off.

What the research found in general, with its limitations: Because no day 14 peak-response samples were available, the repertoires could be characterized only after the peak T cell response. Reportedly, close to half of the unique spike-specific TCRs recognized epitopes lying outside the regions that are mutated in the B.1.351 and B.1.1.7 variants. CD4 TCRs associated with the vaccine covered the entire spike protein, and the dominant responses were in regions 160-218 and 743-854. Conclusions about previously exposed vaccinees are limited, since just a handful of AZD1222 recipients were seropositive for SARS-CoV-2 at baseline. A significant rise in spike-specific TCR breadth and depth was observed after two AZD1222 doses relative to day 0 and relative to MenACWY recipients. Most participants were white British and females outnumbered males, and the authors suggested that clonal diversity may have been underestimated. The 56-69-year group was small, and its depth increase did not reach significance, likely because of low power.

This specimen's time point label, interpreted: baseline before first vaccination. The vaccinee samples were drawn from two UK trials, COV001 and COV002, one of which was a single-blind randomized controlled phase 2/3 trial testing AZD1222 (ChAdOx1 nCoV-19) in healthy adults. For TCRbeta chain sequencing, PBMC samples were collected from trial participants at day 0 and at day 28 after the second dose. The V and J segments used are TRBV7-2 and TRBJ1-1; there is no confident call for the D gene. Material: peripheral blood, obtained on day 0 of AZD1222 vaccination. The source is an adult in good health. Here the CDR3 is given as CATAYSSMRALDTEAFF. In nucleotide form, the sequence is TGTGCCACCGCGTATAGTTCCATGAGGGCCCTGGACACTGAAGCTTTCTTT.